This T cell receptor (beta chain) is drawn from a study of shared clonotypes between healthy human individuals. The naive CD8 subset, CD45RO-negative cells positively selected for CCR7, excluded terminally differentiated effector memory CD45RA+ cells. Clones were read by immunoSEQ multiplex PCR, and TCRdb kept only the in-frame ones, dropping some. The sample consists of around 2,000,000 clones, over 85% of them appearing once. Germline assignment: CDR1 SGHNT and CDR2 YYREEE (reference sequence). This CDR3 is built from 18 residues. The V gene end was trimmed by 4 bases and the J gene end by 0 bases; junction bases not matched to a gene: 8.

This sequence was found in a man aged 18-30 years in good health. The V gene is TRBV5-4, the J gene TRBJ2-7; TRBD2 matches 15 bases. Sequenced sample: naive CD8+ T cells sorted from blood. CDR3 coding DNA: TGTGCCAGCAGCCCAGGGACTAGCGGGGGGTTAAGCTCCTACGAGCAGTACTTC. Translated, it gives CASSPGTSGGLSSYEQYF.